These T cell receptor beta chains were read from a single sample in a study of cytomegalovirus exposure and HLA in healthy donors. The data were produced by immunoSEQ multiplex PCR, yet TCRdb's version contains in-frame clones alone and is incomplete. The sample gives roughly 160,000 clones, roughly 85% of which show up once; around 1.9% is in the top ten. The sequenced sample consisted of PBMCs. The source of these receptors is a man aged 40-49 years in good health and CMV-seronegative. Both conserved end residues are part of each CDR3. The D gene is left open where the match is weak. For some rows the clone size is stated as once, few or many, or as a class when expanded; others skip it.

>-|TRBJ1-1|TRBV7-8|-
TGTGCCAGCAGCTGGGGTTCGGGGAGGAACACTGAAGCTTTCTTT
CASSWGSGRNTEAFF
>-|TRBJ2-1|TRBV9|-
TGTGCCAGCAGCGTAGCGGGACACCCGGCGGATGAGCAGTTCTTC
CASSVAGHPADEQFF
>-|TRBJ2-1|TRBV30|-
TGTGCCTGGAGTACGACAGGCCACAATGAGCAGTTCTTC
CAWSTTGHNEQFF
>-|TRBJ2-2|TRBV29-1|-
TGCAGCGTTGCGAAAGGGGTCGGGAGCACCGGGGAGCTGTTTTTT
CSVAKGVGSTGELFF
>-|TRBJ2-7|TRBV11-3|TRBD1
TGTGCCAGCAGCACTGGACAGGGGGTGAAGGAGCAGTACTTC
CASSTGQGVKEQYF
>-|TRBJ2-3|TRBV9|-
TGTGCCAGCAGCGCTTTAGGGGAAGATACGCAGTATTTT
CASSALGEDTQYF
>-|TRBJ1-2|TRBV18|-
TGTGCCAGCTCACCTCCAACCCAGGGCGGCTATGGCTACACCTTC
CASSPPTQGGYGYTF
>-|TRBJ2-7|TRBV21-1|-
TGTGCCAGCAGCCCGATGTACGGGACAGGGAAGTCCTACGAGCAGTACTTC
CASSPMYGTGKSYEQYF
>-|TRBJ2-7|TRBV18|TRBD1
TGTGCCAGCTCAACCCAGGGGGCGGGGGAGCAGTACTTC
CASSTQGAGEQYF
>-|TRBJ1-2|TRBV6-5|TRBD1
TGTGCCAGCCAGAGGACAGGGTCCTATGGCTACACCTTC
CASQRTGSYGYTF
>-|TRBJ2-7|TRBV4-1|-
TGCGCCAGCAGCCAAGAGACGAGGTCCTACGAGCAGTACTTC
CASSQETRSYEQYF
>-|TRBJ2-5|TRBV7-9|TRBD2
TGTGCCAGCAGCCCGGGACTAGGCTTACAAGAGACCCAGTACTTC
CASSPGLGLQETQYF
>few|TRBJ2-5|TRBV10-3|TRBD2
TGTGCCATCAGTGACCTAGCGGGGCCCCAAGAGACCCAGTACTTC
CAISDLAGPQETQYF
>-|TRBJ1-1|TRBV7-9|TRBD1
TGTGCCAGCAGCTGGGACAGGGGGACCACTGAAGCTTTCTTT
CASSWDRGTTEAFF
>-|TRBJ1-6|TRBV30|-
TGTGCCTGGACGAGGGTAGCGTCACCCCTCCACTTT
CAWTRVASPLHF
>-|TRBJ2-3|TRBV10-1|TRBD2
TGCGCCAGCAGTAAGGGTAGCGGGAGGGCCCGAAGCACAGATACGCAGTATTTT
CASSKGSGRARSTDTQYF
>-|TRBJ2-3|TRBV5-1|TRBD1
TGCGCCAGCAGCTTGGGACAGGGGGCAGGGCCAGATACGCAGTATTTT
CASSLGQGAGPDTQYF
>once|TRBJ2-2|TRBV5-1|-
TGCGCCAGCAGCTTTCGGTCAGGGCTTGGAACTCCGAACACCGGGGAGCTGTTTTTT
CASSFRSGLGTPNTGELFF
>-|TRBJ2-7|TRBV10-2|TRBD2
TGCGCCACCGAACTAGCGGGGGGCTACGAGCAGTACTTC
CATELAGGYEQYF
>-|TRBJ2-7|TRBV19|-
TGTGCCAGTAGTCTCTCCCCGACAGGAGCCTACGAGCAGTACTTC
CASSLSPTGAYEQYF
>-|TRBJ1-1|TRBV10-2|TRBD1
TGCGCCAGCAGGAACTCCGGGACAGGGCACACTGAAGCTTTCTTT
CASRNSGTGHTEAFF
>-|TRBJ1-5|TRBV5-6|-
TGTGCCAGCAGCTTGCTCTTGGGGGGTCAGCCCCAGCATTTT
CASSLLLGGQPQHF
>-|TRBJ2-7|TRBV6-1|TRBD1
TGTGCCAGCAGTGCGCGCGGGACAGGAGACCCCACCCAGACTCTCGAGCAGTACTTC
CASSARGTGDPTQTLEQYF
>-|TRBJ2-1|TRBV27|TRBD2
TGTGCCAGCAGCACCTTTACACTAGCGGAAGTTATCAATGAGCAGTTCTTC
CASSTFTLAEVINEQFF
>-|TRBJ1-6|TRBV19|-
TGTGCCAGTGGTACCGGTCGACAGACTAATTCACCCCTCCACTTT
CASGTGRQTNSPLHF
>-|TRBJ1-4|TRBV29-1|TRBD1
TGCAGTGTTGAGGGACAGGGCCGTGAAAAACTGTTTTTT
CSVEGQGREKLFF
>-|TRBJ1-5|TRBV19|-
TGTGCCAGTAGTATAAAAAGTGGGCGGGGTAATCAGCCCCAGCATTTT
CASSIKSGRGNQPQHF
>few|TRBJ2-3|TRBV28|-
TGTGCCAGCAGTCCTCGTACTATAACAGATACGCAGTATTTT
CASSPRTITDTQYF
>-|TRBJ2-7|TRBV6-5|TRBD2
TGTGCCAGCAGTAACGGACTAGCAAACGAGCAGTACTTC
CASSNGLANEQYF
>-|TRBJ2-7|TRBV6-6|-
TGTGCCAGCCGCCAAGAGGCTAGCTCGAACGAGCAGTACTTC
CASRQEASSNEQYF
>-|TRBJ2-7|TRBV5-8|-
TGTGCCAGCAGCTTGGCACAGGGCTCCTACGAGCAGTACTTC
CASSLAQGSYEQYF
>few|TRBJ2-5|TRBV19|TRBD2
TGTGCCAGTAGTGCTGGCGAAACGGGACTAGCCCAAGAGACCCAGTACTTC
CASSAGETGLAQETQYF
>-|TRBJ2-7|TRBV5-8|-
TGTGCCAGCAGGCAGACCTACGAGCAGTACTTC
CASRQTYEQYF
>-|TRBJ2-7|TRBV5-1|TRBD1
TGCGCCAGCAGCTTGGGGGGACAGGTTTATGGCGAGCAGTACTTC
CASSLGGQVYGEQYF
>-|TRBJ1-2|TRBV28|TRBD1
TGTGCCAGCAGGGATCGGGTCTACGCCGACAGGGACTATGGCTACACCTTC
CASRDRVYADRDYGYTF
>-|TRBJ2-5|TRBV5-6|-
TGTGCCAGCAGCGCACCCGGGACTGACTATTCCTTGGGAGAGACCCAGTACTTC
CASSAPGTDYSLGETQYF
>few|TRBJ2-1|TRBV14|TRBD2
TGTGCCAGCAGCCTCCGACTAGCGGGTTCCTACAATGAGCAGTTCTTC
CASSLRLAGSYNEQFF
>-|TRBJ2-7|TRBV7-6|-
TGTGCCAGCAGCTTAGGGCGCAGGTCCGGCGAGCAGTACTTC
CASSLGRRSGEQYF
>-|TRBJ2-3|TRBV15|-
TGTGCCACCAGCAGAGACGCTAGGAGCACAGATACGCAGTATTTT
CATSRDARSTDTQYF
>-|TRBJ2-5|TRBV4-2|-
TGTGCCAGCAGCCAAGAGTTGCGAGGGGAGACCCAGTACTTC
CASSQELRGETQYF
>-|TRBJ2-7|TRBV6-1|TRBD1
TGTGCCAGCAGCGGGGACAGGGGACTTTCCTACGAGCAGTACTTC
CASSGDRGLSYEQYF
>once|TRBJ2-3|TRBV2|-
TGTGCCAGCACTACAGGGATCACAGATACGCAGTATTTT
CASTTGITDTQYF
>-|TRBJ2-3|TRBV4-2|TRBD2
TGTGCCAGCAGCCAAGTTTTAGGGCTAGCGGGAGATTTGTATTTT
CASSQVLGLAGDLYF
>-|TRBJ2-2|TRBV11-3|TRBD2
TGTGCCAGCAGCTCACCCGCTGGTAGCGGGAATACCGGGGAGCTGTTTTTT
CASSSPAGSGNTGELFF
>-|TRBJ1-3|TRBV5-1|TRBD1
TGCGCCAGCAGCATTGACAGGGGAGGAAACACCATATATTTT
CASSIDRGGNTIYF
>-|TRBJ1-2|TRBV9|-
TGTGCCAGCAGCGCAGGTCACGAGTTTCAGGGGCATGGCTACACCTTC
CASSAGHEFQGHGYTF
>-|TRBJ1-5|TRBV12-1|-
TGTGCCAGCAGCCCAATTAGCGGACAGGGGGTAAAAGGGAATCAGCCCCAGCATTTT
CASSPISGQGVKGNQPQHF
>once|TRBJ2-7|TRBV9|TRBD2
TGTGCCAGCAGCGTAGGAGGGCTAGCGGGACTTTCCTACGAGCAGTACTTC
CASSVGGLAGLSYEQYF